Listed here are 5 T cell receptor beta chains from one sample, sequenced in a study of early T cells in non-severe SARS-CoV-2 infection. TCRdb reprocessed the 5' RACE reads via MiXCR and lists one record per CDR3 protein. The data hold around 60,000 distinct CDR3 sequences, with more than 9.5% observed a single time. Sample: whole blood. These receptors were obtained from an adult who was a healthcare worker with PCR-confirmed SARS-CoV-2 infection or an uninfected control (not recorded which).

This clonotype was recorded many times. J is TRBJ2-1 and V is TRBV25-1, with 10 bases lining up with TRBD1. This CDR3 has 15 residues. Trimming at V came to 3 bases and at J to 6 bases, leaving 5 bases not matched to a gene. Germline CDR1 is MGHDK and CDR2 is SYGVNS. The CDR3 reads CASSELGTGANEQFF. The DNA for the CDR3 is TGTGCCAGCAGTGAGCTGGGGACAGGGGCCAATGAGCAGTTCTTC.

This clonotype was seen a handful of times. The V call is TRBV12-3 or TRBV12-4, the J call TRBJ2-1; TRBD2 agrees at 10 bases. This CDR3 has 18 amino acids. With V trimmed by 3 bases and J by 5 bases, 13 bases remained unmatched. This CDR3 reads CASSLRLSSGLADNEQFF. The CDR3 DNA sequence: TGTGCCAGCAGTTTGAGACTTAGTTCCGGACTAGCGGACAATGAGCAGTTCTTC.

This clonotype was counted at least ten times. The chain carries TRBV27 and TRBJ2-7; 12 bases fit TRBD2. The CDR3 extends over 15 amino acids. Germline V CDR1 and CDR2: MNHEY, SMNVEV (reference sequence). V lost 4 bases, J lost 4 bases, and 5 bases stayed unmatched. The CDR3: CASSWTSGIGYEQYF. The CDR3 DNA sequence: TGTGCCAGCAGTTGGACTAGCGGGATAGGATACGAGCAGTACTTC.

This clonotype was counted between two and nine times. This chain links TRBV7-6 with TRBJ2-7; perhaps TRBD1 as D (6 bases). V shed 1 base and J shed 2 bases, with 18 bases lying between them. Germline values: CDR1 SGHVS, CDR2 FNYEAQ. CDR3 length: 17 residues. The CDR3 loop is CASSLGLMGRGTYEQYF. The DNA for the CDR3 is TGTGCCAGCAGCTTAGGTTTAATGGGCAGGGGAACCTACGAGCAGTACTTC. The variable domain in full, with the rest retrieved from reference TRBV7-6 and TRBJ2-7, is GAGVSQSPRYKVTKRGQDVALRCDPISGHVSLYWYRQALGQGPEFLTYFNYEAQQDKSGLPNDRFSAERPEGSISTLTIQRTEQRDSAMYRCASSLGLMGRGTYEQYFGPGTRLTVT.

V and J are TRBV10-2 and TRBJ1-1; D is possibly TRBD1 (6 bases). Germline CDR1 reads WSHSY; CDR2 reads SAAADI. The CDR3 consists of 12 residues. Between the trimmed V and J ends, which lost 4 bases and 8 bases, there was a span of 11 bases. The CDR3 DNA reads as TGCGCCAGCAGTGGGGTGAGGGGGGAAGCTTTCTTT. It encodes CASSGVRGEAFF.